This TCR beta chain was sequenced during a study of T-cell reconstitution after alpha-beta-depleted transplantation in children. CDR3 length equals 13 residues. Trimming pared 0 bases from V and 2 bases from J, leaving 7 bases between. CDR1 and CDR2 (germline): DFQATT, SNEGSKA (reference sequence). For TCRbeta, the library was prepared with unique molecular identifiers. MiXCR, run by TCRdb on the PCR reads, gives a single entry per CDR3 protein. The table has hundreds of thousands of distinct CDR3 sequences, around a sixth seen once. This receptor was obtained from a human donor who donated a stem cell graft to a child with acute myeloid leukemia. V and J are TRBV20-1 and TRBJ1-2; D unclear. Sequencing used PBMCs from the stem cell graft donor, obtained from the stem cell graft. DNA of the CDR3: TGCAGTGCTAGAGATGCGGCAAACTATGGCTACACCTTC. Translation: CSARDAANYGYTF.